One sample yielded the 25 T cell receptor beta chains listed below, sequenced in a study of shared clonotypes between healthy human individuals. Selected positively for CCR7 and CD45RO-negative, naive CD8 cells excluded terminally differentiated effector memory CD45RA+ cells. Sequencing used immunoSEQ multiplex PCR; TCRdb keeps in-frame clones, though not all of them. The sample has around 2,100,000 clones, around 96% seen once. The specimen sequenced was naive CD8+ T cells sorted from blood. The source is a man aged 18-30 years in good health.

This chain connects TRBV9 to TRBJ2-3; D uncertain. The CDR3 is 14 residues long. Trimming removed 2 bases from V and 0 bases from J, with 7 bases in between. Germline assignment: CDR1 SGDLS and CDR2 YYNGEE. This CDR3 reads CASSVRQSTDTQYF. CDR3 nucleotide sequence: TGTGCCAGCAGCGTTAGGCAGAGCACAGATACGCAGTATTTT. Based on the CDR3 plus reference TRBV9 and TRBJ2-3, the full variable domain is DSGVTQTPKHLITATGQRVTLRCSPRSGDLSVYWYQQSLDQGLQFLIQYYNGEERAKGNILERFSAQQFPDLHSELNLSSLELGDSALYFCASSVRQSTDTQYFGPGTRLTVL.

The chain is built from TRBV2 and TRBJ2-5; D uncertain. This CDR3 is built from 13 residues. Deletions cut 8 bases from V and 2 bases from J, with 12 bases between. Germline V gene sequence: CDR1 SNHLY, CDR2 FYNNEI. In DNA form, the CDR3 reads TGTGCCAGCGGATCCATGTGGCAAGAGACCCAGTACTTC. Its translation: CASGSMWQETQYF.

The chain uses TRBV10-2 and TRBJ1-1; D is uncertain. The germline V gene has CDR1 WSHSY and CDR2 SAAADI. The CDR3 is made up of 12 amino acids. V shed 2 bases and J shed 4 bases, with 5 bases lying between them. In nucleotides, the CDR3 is TGCGCCAGCAGTGAGACCACCACTGAAGCTTTCTTT. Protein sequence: CASSETTTEAFF.

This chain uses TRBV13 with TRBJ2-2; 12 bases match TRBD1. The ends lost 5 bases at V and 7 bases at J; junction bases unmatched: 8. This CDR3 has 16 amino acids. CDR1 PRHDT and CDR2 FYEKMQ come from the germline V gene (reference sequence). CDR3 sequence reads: CASSPAGQGARGELFF. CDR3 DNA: TGTGCCAGCAGCCCGGCGGGACAGGGGGCGCGCGGGGAGCTGTTTTTT.

The CDR3 bases are TGTGCCATCAGTGAGTCGGACGACATTCAGTACTTC. This sequence encodes CAISESDDIQYF. V gene TRBV10-3 combines with J gene TRBJ2-4; the D is unclear. V was shortened by 0 bases and J by 8 bases, with 5 bases between the two germline ends. The CDR3 length is 12 residues. The V gene's germline CDR1 is ENHRY and CDR2 SYGVKD.

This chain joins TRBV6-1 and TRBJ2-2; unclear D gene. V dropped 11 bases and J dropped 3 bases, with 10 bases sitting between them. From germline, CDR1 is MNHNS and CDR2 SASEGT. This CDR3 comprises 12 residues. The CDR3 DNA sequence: TGTGCCTACACGCTGGACACCGGGGAGCTGTTTTTT. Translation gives CAYTLDTGELFF.

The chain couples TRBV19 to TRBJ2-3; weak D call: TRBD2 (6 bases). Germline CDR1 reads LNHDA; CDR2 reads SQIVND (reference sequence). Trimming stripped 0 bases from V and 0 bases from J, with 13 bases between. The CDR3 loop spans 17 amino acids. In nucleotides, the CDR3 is TGTGCCAGTAGTATAGATGCGAGCGGGTCTAGCACAGATACGCAGTATTTT. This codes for CASSIDASGSSTDTQYF.

In nucleotides, the CDR3 is TGTGCCAGCAGTTTTGCGGAGGGGGGGATCTACACAGATACGCAGTATTTT. Amino acids: CASSFAEGGIYTDTQYF. The V and J genes are TRBV28 and TRBJ2-3, with D possibly matching TRBD2 (7 bases). The CDR3 contains 17 residues. Trimming stripped 3 bases from V and 2 bases from J, with 18 bases between. Germline V gene data show CDR1 as MDHEN and CDR2 as SYDVKM.

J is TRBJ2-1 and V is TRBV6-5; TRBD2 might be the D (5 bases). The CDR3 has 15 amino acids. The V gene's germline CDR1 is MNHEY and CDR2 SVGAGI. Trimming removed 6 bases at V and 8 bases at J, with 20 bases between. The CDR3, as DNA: TGTGCCAGCAGATTACTAAGCGGAGCTTTCGATGAGCAGTTCTTC. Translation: CASRLLSGAFDEQFF.

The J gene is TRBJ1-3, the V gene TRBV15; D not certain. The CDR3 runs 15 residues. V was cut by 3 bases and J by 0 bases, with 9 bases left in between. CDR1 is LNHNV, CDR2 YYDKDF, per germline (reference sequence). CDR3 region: CATSRAGNSGNTIYF. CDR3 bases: TGTGCCACCAGCAGGGCCGGAAACTCTGGAAACACCATATATTTT.

CDR3 coding DNA: TGCGCCAGCAGCCCCGCCCCGGGACTAGAGAAAGAGACCCAGTACTTC. It yields the protein CASSPAPGLEKETQYF. This chain joins TRBV4-3 and TRBJ2-5; 8 nucleotides match TRBD2. Germline CDR1 LGHNA, CDR2 YSLEER. V lost 4 bases and J lost 3; bases outside the gene matches: 10. CDR3 length equals 16 residues.

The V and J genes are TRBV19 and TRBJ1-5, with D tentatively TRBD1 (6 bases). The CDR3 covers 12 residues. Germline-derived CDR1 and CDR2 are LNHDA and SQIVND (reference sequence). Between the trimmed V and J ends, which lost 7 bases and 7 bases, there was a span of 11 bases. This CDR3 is CASTSGVQPQHF. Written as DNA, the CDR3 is TGTGCCAGTACCTCAGGGGTCCAGCCCCAGCATTTT.

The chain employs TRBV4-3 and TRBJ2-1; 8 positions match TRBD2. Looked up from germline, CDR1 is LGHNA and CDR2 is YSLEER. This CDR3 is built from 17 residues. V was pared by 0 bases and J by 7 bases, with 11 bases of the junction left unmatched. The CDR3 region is CASSQEGNLASGNEQFF. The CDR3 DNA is TGCGCCAGCAGCCAAGAAGGGAATTTGGCTAGCGGGAATGAGCAGTTCTTC.

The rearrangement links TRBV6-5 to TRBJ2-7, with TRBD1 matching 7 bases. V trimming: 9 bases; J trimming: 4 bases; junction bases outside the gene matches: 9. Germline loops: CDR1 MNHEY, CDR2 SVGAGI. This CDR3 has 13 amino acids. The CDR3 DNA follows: TGTGCCAGTACGGGGCAGGGGGAATACGAGCAGTACTTC. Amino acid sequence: CASTGQGEYEQYF.

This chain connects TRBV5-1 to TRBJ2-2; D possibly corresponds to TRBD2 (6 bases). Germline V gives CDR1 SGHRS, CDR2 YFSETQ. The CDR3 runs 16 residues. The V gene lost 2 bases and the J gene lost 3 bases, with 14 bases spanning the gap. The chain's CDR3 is CASSFRSGVYTGELFF. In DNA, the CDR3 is TGCGCCAGCAGCTTTAGATCGGGAGTGTACACCGGGGAGCTGTTTTTT.

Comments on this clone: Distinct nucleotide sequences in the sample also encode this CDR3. CDR3 residues: CASSLAPPGQGLFVETQYF. CDR3 sequence (DNA): TGTGCCAGCAGCTTAGCCCCTCCTGGACAGGGCCTATTCGTAGAGACCCAGTACTTC. The chain combines TRBV7-6 with TRBJ2-5; 8 nucleotides agree with TRBD1. This CDR3 comprises 19 residues. The germline gives CDR1 SGHVS, CDR2 FNYEAQ. V lost 0 bases to trimming and J lost 4 bases; unmatched junction nucleotides: 16.

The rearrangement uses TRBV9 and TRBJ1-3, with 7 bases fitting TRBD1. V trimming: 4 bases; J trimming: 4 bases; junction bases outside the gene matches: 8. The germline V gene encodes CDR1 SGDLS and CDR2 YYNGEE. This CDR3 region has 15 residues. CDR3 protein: CASSTGGGQGNTIYF. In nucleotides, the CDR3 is TGTGCCAGCAGCACCGGAGGGGGACAGGGAAACACCATATATTTT.

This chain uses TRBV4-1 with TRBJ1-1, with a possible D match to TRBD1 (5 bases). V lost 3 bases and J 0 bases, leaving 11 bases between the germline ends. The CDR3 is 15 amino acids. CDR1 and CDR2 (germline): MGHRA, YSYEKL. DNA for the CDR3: TGCGCCAGCAGCCACGGTCCGGACATGAACACTGAAGCTTTCTTT. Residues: CASSHGPDMNTEAFF.

The CDR3 sequence: CASSQDLGAEQYF. DNA for the CDR3: TGCGCCAGCAGCCAAGATCTTGGGGCGGAGCAGTACTTC. This chain connects TRBV4-3 to TRBJ2-7; possibly TRBD1 for D (5 bases). With 0 bases removed from V and 7 bases from J, the gap between germline ends came to 10 bases. Germline V gives CDR1 LGHNA, CDR2 YSLEER. This CDR3 has 13 amino acids.

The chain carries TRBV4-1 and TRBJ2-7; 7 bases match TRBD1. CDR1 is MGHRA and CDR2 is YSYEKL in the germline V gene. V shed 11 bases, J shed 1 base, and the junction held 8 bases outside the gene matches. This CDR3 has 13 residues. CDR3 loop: CASGQAFSYEQYF. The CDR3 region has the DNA TGCGCCTCTGGACAGGCGTTTTCCTACGAGCAGTACTTC.

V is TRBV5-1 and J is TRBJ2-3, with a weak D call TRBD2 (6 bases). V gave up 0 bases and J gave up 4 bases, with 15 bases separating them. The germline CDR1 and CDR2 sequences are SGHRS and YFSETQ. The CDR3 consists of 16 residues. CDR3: CASSLGQSRDSDTQYF. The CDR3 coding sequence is TGCGCCAGCAGCTTGGGGCAGTCTCGGGACTCAGATACGCAGTATTTT.

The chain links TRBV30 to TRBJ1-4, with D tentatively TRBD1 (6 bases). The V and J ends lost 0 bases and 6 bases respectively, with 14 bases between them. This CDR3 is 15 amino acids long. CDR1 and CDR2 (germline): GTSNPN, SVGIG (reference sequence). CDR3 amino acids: CAWSVSGGLYEKLFF. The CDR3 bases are TGTGCCTGGAGTGTTTCCGGGGGGCTTTATGAAAAACTGTTTTTT.

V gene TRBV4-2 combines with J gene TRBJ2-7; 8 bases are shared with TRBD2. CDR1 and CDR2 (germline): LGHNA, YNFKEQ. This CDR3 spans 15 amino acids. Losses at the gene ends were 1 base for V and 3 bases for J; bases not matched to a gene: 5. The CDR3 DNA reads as TGTGCCAGCAGCCAAGTTATCGGGGGGGGCTACGAGCAGTACTTC. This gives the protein CASSQVIGGGYEQYF.

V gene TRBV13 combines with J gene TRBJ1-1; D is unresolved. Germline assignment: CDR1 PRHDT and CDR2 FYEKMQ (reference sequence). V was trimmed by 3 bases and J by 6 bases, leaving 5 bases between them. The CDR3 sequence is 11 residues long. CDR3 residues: CASSFSSEAFF. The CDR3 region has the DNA TGTGCCAGCAGCTTTAGCTCTGAAGCTTTCTTT.

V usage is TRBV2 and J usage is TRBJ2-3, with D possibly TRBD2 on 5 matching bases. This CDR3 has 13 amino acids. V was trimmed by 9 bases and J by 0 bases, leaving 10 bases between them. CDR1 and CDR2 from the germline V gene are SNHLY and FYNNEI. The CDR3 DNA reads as TGTGCCAGGCGAGCGGAGAGCACAGATACGCAGTATTTT. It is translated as CARRAESTDTQYF.